One T cell receptor (beta chain) is described in this entry. The antigen it recognizes is unknown. Qualities for individual bases were not recorded, and no much larger clone is one base off. Taken with the paper, the label for treatment or condition translates to: allogeneic hematopoietic cell transplantation with graft depleted of TCRalphabeta T cells and CD19 B cells. The children who served as transplant recipients had been given grafts of TCRalphabeta/CD19-depleted allogeneic hematopoietic cells. Library preparation employed PCR. The data were produced on an Illumina HiSeq 2500. To normalize quantification of the TCRbeta repertoire, the TCR libraries were built with molecular barcoding that relied on unique molecular identifiers. TCRdb applied fastp at Q25 and MiXCR to the public reads, then kept only in-frame beta chains. Each record represents a unique CDR3 protein, reported with the most common genes and DNA among its rows. This sample gives around 500,000 distinct CDR3 sequences in total; approximately 22% of them show up just once. The top ten constitute 14% of the sample.

These data belong to a study of T-cell reconstitution after alpha-beta-depleted transplantation in children (dated by TCRdb to 2015 to 2016). Describing the broader study: Using TCR repertoire profiling, the study followed T-cell immune reconstitution in a quantitative way in children after TCRalphabeta/CD19-depleted allogeneic hematopoietic cell transplantation. Summary of the overall study and its limitations: Over subsequent months, a decline in hyperexpanded clone frequencies was noted, and after one year, T-cell counts and TCRbeta diversity were mostly ascribed to newly produced T cells. In some patients, the high TCRbeta diversity seen at day 60 was put down to recipient T cells and intrathymic progenitors that had survived conditioning. The apparently early recovery of alphabetaT-cell counts about two months after transplant reportedly depended on only several hundred rapidly expanded clones that came from non-depleted graft cells.

The starting material was PBMCs, mostly from graft donor cells, obtained 360 days after TCRalphabeta/CD19-depleted stem cell transplant. The sequence came from a boy in the first two years of life who had a stem cell transplant for acute myeloid leukemia, so the T cells may come from the graft donor.

The nucleotides are TGTGCCAGCGAACTAGCGGGGGGTCCCCCCTCCTACGAGCAGTACTTC. It codes for CASELAGGPPSYEQYF. This chain joins TRBV5-5 to TRBJ2-7; TRBD2 agrees with 12 junctional bases. V is cut back by 7 bases and J by 0 bases, with 8 bases in the junction unmatched. CDR1 and CDR2 (SGHKS, YYEKEE) derive from the germline V gene (reference sequence). The CDR3, from cysteine to phenylalanine, totals 16 residues. Just the 48-base CDR3 DNA is kept, in frame starting at base 1.